This TCR beta chain originates from a study of OX40 agonist ivuxolimab in advanced cancers. Germline CDR1 is SGHRS and CDR2 is YFSETQ. V trimming: 4 bases; J trimming: 6 bases; junction bases outside the gene matches: 14. This CDR3 is 16 amino acids long. This clone showed up just once. Repertoires were generated with immunoSEQ multiplex PCR, while TCRdb's copy carries only in-frame clones and drops some. The data contain approximately 77,000 clones, 91% of them singletons. This receptor was identified in an adult with an advanced solid tumor such as melanoma, head and neck, liver or kidney cancer. This chain connects TRBV5-1 to TRBJ2-7; 9 nucleotides match TRBD2. Specimen: CD4+ or CD8+ T cells sorted from blood, collected in a trial of the OX40 agonist ivuxolimab. This CDR3 reads CASSLEGLAGGLEQYF. In nucleotides, the CDR3 is TGCGCCAGCAGCCTCGAGGGACTAGCTGGGGGTCTCGAGCAGTACTTC.